This T cell receptor (beta chain) was captured by sequencing in a study of cytomegalovirus exposure and HLA in healthy donors. Vbeta (60) and Jbeta (13) primers were used in the PCR. This table comes from immunoSEQ multiplex PCR, and its TCRdb copy is limited to in-frame clones, with some not included. The sample carries under 200,000 clones, approximately 79% recorded once. Study-wide results and caveats: Several of the most significant clusters appeared linked to common viral pathogens, based on a later analysis. The study had only CMV serostatus as immune exposure information.

Trimming left V 10 bases short and J 3 bases short, with 17 bases between. The CDR3 is made up of 14 amino acids. Per the germline V gene, CDR1 is ENHRY and CDR2 is SYGVKD. This clone appeared a few times. Its cognate antigen is unknown. The V gene is TRBV10-3, the J gene TRBJ2-3; tentatively, D is TRBD1 (6 bases). The sample was PBMCs. This TCR was recovered from a man aged 45-60 years in good health and CMV-seropositive. Here the CDR3 DNA reads TGTGCCACCGCGCTAGGGGGAGAAACAGATACGCAGTATTTT. It is translated as CATALGGETDTQYF.